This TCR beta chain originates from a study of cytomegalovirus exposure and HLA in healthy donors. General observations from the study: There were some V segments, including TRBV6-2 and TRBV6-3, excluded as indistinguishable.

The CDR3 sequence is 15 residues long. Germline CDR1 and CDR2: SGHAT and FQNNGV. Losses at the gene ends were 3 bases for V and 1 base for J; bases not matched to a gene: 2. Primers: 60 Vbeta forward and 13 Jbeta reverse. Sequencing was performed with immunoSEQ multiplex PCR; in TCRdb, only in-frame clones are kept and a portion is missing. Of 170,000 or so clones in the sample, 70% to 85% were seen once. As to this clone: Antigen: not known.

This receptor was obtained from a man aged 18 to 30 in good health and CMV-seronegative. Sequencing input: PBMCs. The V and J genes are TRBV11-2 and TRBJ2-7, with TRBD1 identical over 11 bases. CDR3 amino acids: CASSLWDRGSYEQYF. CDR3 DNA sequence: TGTGCCAGCAGCTTGTGGGACAGGGGGTCCTACGAGCAGTACTTC.